This entry lists 20 T cell receptor beta chains sequenced from one sample in a study of blood T cell repertoires in COVID-19. Measured with immunoSEQ multiplex PCR; TCRdb has only the in-frame clones, and not every one. The sample includes approximately 190,000 clones, 70% to 85% seen only once; the top ten take 6.9%. The sequencing sample was made of peripheral blood. Receptors were obtained from a human donor with acute or convalescent COVID-19. The donor label of this sample is uncertain.

The chain links TRBV30 to TRBJ1-2; perhaps TRBD1 as D (6 bases). This CDR3 is built from 15 residues. The germline V gene has CDR1 GTSNPN and CDR2 SVGIG (reference sequence). V lost 3 bases to trimming and J lost 5 bases, with 19 bases between them. CDR3 residues: CAWRGAGSLYYGYTF. In DNA, the CDR3 is TGTGCCTGGAGGGGGGCAGGGTCCCTCTATTATGGCTACACCTTC.

This chain uses TRBV14 with TRBJ2-3, with 9 bases identical to TRBD2. The germline CDR1 and CDR2 sequences are SGHDN and FVKESK. J gave up 4 bases and V 4 bases, and 15 bases lay outside the gene matches. This CDR3 region has 18 residues. Written as DNA, the CDR3 is TGTGCCAGCAGCCCCCTAAAGGGCGGGAGGGCTCTAGCAGATACGCAGTATTTT. Translating gives CASSPLKGGRALADTQYF.

The rearrangement uses TRBV5-8 and TRBJ1-1, with D tentatively TRBD1 (5 bases). Trimming shortened V by 4 bases and J by 10 bases, and 17 bases separated the two germline ends. This CDR3 is 13 amino acids long. Germline V gene sequence: CDR1 SGHTS, CDR2 YDEGEE. The CDR3 here is CASSPWEGRGAFF. DNA of the CDR3: TGTGCCAGCAGCCCCTGGGAGGGGCGCGGAGCTTTCTTT.

The V call is TRBV10-3, the J call TRBJ2-2, with TRBD2 identical over 14 bases. V dropped 10 bases and J dropped 4; count of bases not matched to a gene: 11. The CDR3 sequence is 17 residues long. The germline gives CDR1 ENHRY, CDR2 SYGVKD. CDR3 sequence: CATTGTSGSRGTGELFF. CDR3 DNA: TGTGCCACCACCGGGACTAGCGGGAGTCGTGGCACCGGGGAGCTGTTTTTT.

The chain combines TRBV27 with TRBJ2-2, with 9 bases that match TRBD1. J was trimmed by 3 bases and V by 0 bases; bases with no gene match: 5. Germline V gene lookup returns CDR1 MNHEY and CDR2 SMNVEV (reference sequence). CDR3 length: 17 residues. For the CDR3, the DNA is TGTGCCAGCAGTTTATCGGACAGGGGAACAGACACCGGGGAGCTGTTTTTT. It yields the protein CASSLSDRGTDTGELFF.

This chain's CDR3 is CASSQGWGENSPLHF. DNA for the CDR3: TGTGCCAGCAGCCAAGGATGGGGGGAAAACTCACCCCTCCACTTT. The chain has TRBV3-1 (or the pseudogene TRBV3-2) and TRBJ1-6, with D perhaps TRBD1 (5 bases). Trimming removed 1 base at V and 10 bases at J, with 14 bases between. CDR1 and CDR2 from the germline V gene are LGHDT and YNNKEL (reference sequence). The CDR3 loop spans 15 amino acids.

V and J are TRBV19 and TRBJ1-2; TRBD1 matches 7 bases. The CDR3 sequence is 15 residues long. Germline V gene lookup returns CDR1 LNHDA and CDR2 SQIVND (reference sequence). V dropped 5 bases and J dropped 1; count of bases not matched to a gene: 7. In nucleotides, the CDR3 is TGTGCCAGTAGTTTATCGCAGGGGGGTAACTATGGCTACACCTTC. Residues: CASSLSQGGNYGYTF.

The sample holds one count of this clone. The chain combines TRBV28 with TRBJ2-1; D ambiguous. The CDR3 runs to 12 residues. CDR1 is MDHEN and CDR2 is SYDVKM in the germline V gene. Trimming shortened V by 1 base and J by 10 bases, and 8 bases separated the two germline ends. The CDR3 bases are TGTGCCAGCAGTTTATTGGCGGCAGAGCAGTTCTTC. Translation gives CASSLLAAEQFF.

This chain uses TRBV9 with TRBJ2-3; maybe TRBD2 (5 bases). Germline V gene lookup returns CDR1 SGDLS and CDR2 YYNGEE. V was cut by 0 bases and J by 0 bases, with 11 bases left in between. This CDR3 region has 16 residues. CDR3 coding DNA: TGTGCCAGCAGCGTAGCACCTTGGAGGAGCACAGATACGCAGTATTTT. It encodes CASSVAPWRSTDTQYF.

V gene TRBV6-5 combines with J gene TRBJ1-2; 7 bases map to TRBD1. CDR3 length: 14 residues. Germline loops: CDR1 MNHEY, CDR2 SVGAGI. With 6 bases clipped from V and 4 bases from J, the junction kept 8 bases outside the gene matches. The CDR3 coding sequence is TGTGCCAGCAGCCCAGAAGGGGGCGGCTATGGCTACACCTTC. Its protein is CASSPEGGGYGYTF.

The rearrangement joins TRBV4-2 to TRBJ1-1; D is unresolved. The CDR3 has 16 residues. The germline CDR1 and CDR2 sequences are LGHNA and YNFKEQ. Trimming cost V 4 bases and J 1 base, with 16 bases left between them. The CDR3 DNA follows: TGTGCCAGCAGCCCCACCTATGGCGGTAAGAACACTGAAGCTTTCTTT. It codes for CASSPTYGGKNTEAFF.

This clone showed up just once. V and J are TRBV7-8 and TRBJ1-5; D is unclear. Trimming removed 3 bases from V and 1 base from J, with 13 bases in between. This CDR3 spans 16 amino acids. CDR1 is SGHVS, CDR2 FQNEAQ, per germline. The CDR3 sequence is CASSFSGRGSNQPQHF. DNA of the CDR3: TGTGCCAGCAGCTTTAGTGGTCGCGGGAGCAATCAGCCCCAGCATTTT.

This chain links TRBV5-1 with TRBJ1-4, with TRBD1 identical over 10 bases. From germline, CDR1 is SGHRS and CDR2 YFSETQ. This CDR3 is 15 amino acids long. V lost 1 base and J lost 8; bases outside the gene matches: 5. CDR3 in amino acids: CASSLSGDRGEKLFF. The CDR3 DNA reads as TGCGCCAGCAGCTTGTCCGGGGACAGGGGAGAAAAACTGTTTTTT.

The CDR3 here is CASSLLAGANNEQFF. The CDR3 nucleotides read TGTGCCAGCAGCCTCCTAGCGGGAGCCAACAATGAGCAGTTCTTC. The chain has TRBV3-1 (or the pseudogene TRBV3-2) and TRBJ2-1; 10 bases align to TRBD2. The CDR3 has 15 amino acids. Per germline, CDR1 LGHDT and CDR2 YNNKEL (reference sequence). J lost 5 bases, V lost 4 bases, and 5 bases had no gene match.

This clone was seen once. Germline is not matched at one junction end, which may reflect a read error. The CDR3 reads CASSIGWGTDTQYF. DNA for the CDR3: TGTGCCAGTAGTATAGGGTGGGGCACCGATACGCAGTATTTT. The chain links TRBV19 to TRBJ2-3; possibly TRBD1 for D (5 bases). This CDR3 spans 14 amino acids. Germline loops: CDR1 LNHDA, CDR2 SQIVND (reference sequence).

The genes are TRBV27 and TRBJ2-7, with 10 bases aligning to TRBD1. V lost 6 bases to trimming and J lost 5 bases; unmatched junction nucleotides: 10. CDR3 length: 15 amino acids. Germline V gene lookup returns CDR1 MNHEY and CDR2 SMNVEV (reference sequence). CDR3 region: CASSSADRGLHEQYF. The CDR3 bases are TGTGCCAGCAGCTCCGCCGACAGGGGGCTTCACGAGCAGTACTTC.

The chain joins TRBV6-5 to TRBJ1-5, with unresolved D. This CDR3 is 13 amino acids long. Germline CDR1 is MNHEY and CDR2 is SVGAGI. The V gene lost 7 bases and the J gene lost 3 bases, with 10 bases spanning the gap. CDR3 DNA: TGTGCCAGCATAATCGGGGTCAATCAGCCCCAGCATTTT. Its protein product is CASIIGVNQPQHF.

The chain employs TRBV7-2 and TRBJ2-7; D call uncertain. CDR3 length: 12 amino acids. Trimming took off 1 base at V and 7 bases at J, with 8 bases between the two ends. The germline gives CDR1 SGHTA, CDR2 FQGNSA. DNA of the CDR3: TGTGCCAGCAGCTTAGAACTAAGGGAGCAGTACTTC. This translates into CASSLELREQYF. The full variable domain, with the rest looked up from reference TRBV7-2 and TRBJ2-7, is GAGVSQSPSNKVTEKGKDVELRCDPISGHTALYWYRQSLGQGLEFLIYFQGNSAPDKSGLPSDRFSAERTGGSVSTLTIQRTQQEDSAVYLCASSLELREQYFGPGTRLTVT.

About this clone itself: The CDR3 does not close with the conserved phenylalanine or tryptophan, likely indicating a read error. The DNA is omitted, as the CDR3 cannot be located on it reliably, and the CDR3 follows TCRdb's listing. The CDR3 loop is CASSEGNIRRWL. V is TRBV6-1 and J is TRBJ1-1. The CDR3 comprises 12 residues, both ends counted. The germline V gene has CDR1 MNHNS and CDR2 SASEGT.

The J gene is TRBJ2-3, the V gene TRBV7-9, with 13 nucleotides matching TRBD2. The CDR3 totals 19 residues. Germline V lookup: CDR1 SEHNR, CDR2 FQNEAQ (reference sequence). J was trimmed by 7 bases and V by 2 bases; bases with no gene match: 15. The CDR3 nucleotides are TGTGCCAGCAGCTTATCCGGGACTAGCGGGGTTAGGGGAACTCATACGCAGTATTTT. This translates into CASSLSGTSGVRGTHTQYF.